The next 26 T cell receptor beta chains were all read from a single sample in a study of T cell repertoires in cytomegalovirus infection. The antigens these receptors bind are not known. MiXCR was run by TCRdb on the reads, yielding one entry per CDR3 protein. Among under 90,000 distinct CDR3 sequences listed, approximately 22% were seen once. The sequencing sample was made of PBMCs, sequenced either directly or after in vitro stimulation (not recorded which). The receptors come from a human donor in good health (CMV status not recorded). Some clones in this sample may be carry-over from other donors' samples.

The chain carries TRBV5-1 and TRBJ2-2; D call uncertain. The V end lost 4 bases, the J end lost 7 bases, and 26 bases lay between the germline ends. The CDR3 spans 18 residues. Germline CDR1 SGHRS, CDR2 YFSETQ. CDR3 coding DNA: TGCGCCAGCAGCCGAAGTATTACGACTGGGCGCAGGAGCGGGGAGCTGTTTTTT. Its translation: CASSRSITTGRRSGELFF.

The rearrangement joins TRBV12-3 or TRBV12-4 to TRBJ2-3; 11 nucleotides agree with TRBD2. V was pared by 6 bases and J by 3 bases, with 8 bases of the junction left unmatched. The CDR3 is 16 amino acids. CDR3 amino acids: CASSRTSGSSTDTQYF. The CDR3, as DNA: TGTGCCAGCAGCCGCACTAGCGGGAGTTCGACAGATACGCAGTATTTT.

The CDR3 loop is CASSERDTGELFF. The DNA of the CDR3 is TGTGCCAGCAGTGAGAGGGACACCGGGGAGCTGTTTTTT. The chain joins TRBV6-4 to TRBJ2-2; D is possibly TRBD2 (5 bases). V was trimmed by 3 bases and J by 3 bases, leaving 5 bases between them. Germline V gene sequence: CDR1 MRHNA, CDR2 SNTAGT. The CDR3 is made up of 13 amino acids.

This clonotype came up a few times. The chain employs TRBV27 and TRBJ2-1; the match to TRBD1 covers 8 bases. Trimming at V came to 5 bases and at J to 2 bases, leaving 11 bases not matched to a gene. Germline V gene lookup returns CDR1 MNHEY and CDR2 SMNVEV (reference sequence). The CDR3 length is 17 residues. The CDR3 DNA follows: TGTGCCAGCAGTCCATCCCTGGACAGGGCGGCCTACAATGAGCAGTTCTTC. Amino acids: CASSPSLDRAAYNEQFF.

The gene calls are TRBV19 and TRBJ2-1; D is perhaps TRBD2 (6 bases). There are 16 residues in the CDR3. From germline, CDR1 is LNHDA and CDR2 SQIVND (reference sequence). V dropped 3 bases and J dropped 5 bases, with 17 bases sitting between them. The CDR3 reads CASSIFLGAGNNEQFF. DNA of the CDR3: TGTGCCAGTAGTATTTTTCTAGGAGCGGGCAACAATGAGCAGTTCTTC.

The genes are TRBV10-3 and TRBJ1-5; TRBD1 aligns across 8 bases. The CDR3 length is 13 residues. V lost 4 bases, J lost 6 bases, and 2 bases stayed unmatched. Germline V gives CDR1 ENHRY, CDR2 SYGVKD. The CDR3 bases are TGTGCCATCAGTGGGACAGGGACTCAGCCCCAGCATTTT. It yields the protein CAISGTGTQPQHF.

This chain uses TRBV7-6 with TRBJ2-5; D possibly corresponds to TRBD1 (6 bases). In germline, CDR1 is SGHVS, CDR2 FNYEAQ. V was cut by 1 base and J by 5 bases, with 17 bases left in between. The CDR3 has 16 amino acids. CDR3 region: CASSLVVGRGAETQYF. In DNA form, the CDR3 reads TGTGCCAGCAGCTTAGTCGTGGGCAGGGGAGCGGAGACCCAGTACTTC. The whole variable domain, filled in from reference TRBV7-6 and TRBJ2-5, reads GAGVSQSPRYKVTKRGQDVALRCDPISGHVSLYWYRQALGQGPEFLTYFNYEAQQDKSGLPNDRFSAERPEGSISTLTIQRTEQRDSAMYRCASSLVVGRGAETQYFGPGTRLLVL.

In this sample, this clonotype turned up a few times. J is TRBJ2-7 and V is TRBV4-2; D is perhaps TRBD2 (5 bases). The germline V gene encodes CDR1 LGHNA and CDR2 YNFKEQ. There are 17 residues in the CDR3. V was pared by 0 bases and J by 7 bases, with 22 bases between. CDR3: CASSQETVGSAPGEQYF. The CDR3 bases are TGTGCCAGCAGCCAAGAAACGGTGGGATCAGCCCCGGGAGAGCAGTACTTC.

The V gene is TRBV7-6, the J gene TRBJ2-2, with TRBD1 identical over 9 bases. Germline values: CDR1 SGHVS, CDR2 FNYEAQ. The CDR3 sequence is 16 residues long. Trimming removed 4 bases from V and 0 bases from J; junction bases left unmatched: 3. CDR3 DNA: TGTGCCAGCAGCTCCCGACAGGGGGCGAACACCGGGGAGCTGTTTTTT. It is translated as CASSSRQGANTGELFF. Drawing the rest from reference TRBV7-6 and TRBJ2-2, the complete variable domain is GAGVSQSPRYKVTKRGQDVALRCDPISGHVSLYWYRQALGQGPEFLTYFNYEAQQDKSGLPNDRFSAERPEGSISTLTIQRTEQRDSAMYRCASSSRQGANTGELFFGEGSRLTVL.

V gene TRBV15 combines with J gene TRBJ2-7; 9 bases align to TRBD2. CDR1 LNHNV and CDR2 YYDKDF come from the germline V gene (reference sequence). The CDR3 has 16 amino acids. Trimming at V came to 1 base and at J to 0 bases, leaving 4 bases not matched to a gene. The chain's CDR3 is CATSRGGSGSSYEQYF. Here the CDR3 DNA reads TGTGCCACCAGCAGAGGAGGTAGCGGGAGCTCCTACGAGCAGTACTTC.

This clonotype has at least ten counts. The rearrangement joins TRBV7-2 to TRBJ1-1; no reliable D call. The germline V gene encodes CDR1 SGHTA and CDR2 FQGNSA. The germline V and J ends were trimmed by 5 bases and 5 bases, with 18 bases remaining between them. The CDR3 is 15 amino acids. In DNA, the CDR3 is TGTGCCAGCAGCCGTACCTCGGCGGTCGGAACTGAAGCTTTCTTT. Its protein product is CASSRTSAVGTEAFF.

This clonotype was recorded a few times. V and J are TRBV7-9 and TRBJ2-7, with TRBD2 as a possible D gene (5 bases). Germline lookup yields CDR1 SEHNR and CDR2 FQNEAQ (reference sequence). V lost 1 base, J lost 2 bases, and 12 bases lay in between. CDR3 size: 15 residues. For the CDR3, the DNA is TGTGCCAGCAGCTTAGAGGGAGTTCCCACCTACGAGCAGTACGTC. This translates into CASSLEGVPTYEQYV.

This clonotype was found many times. CDR3 nucleotides: TGTGCCAGCAGACTAGGACTAGCGGGAGGGCAGTACGAGCAGTACGTC. It is translated as CASRLGLAGGQYEQYV. The chain recombines TRBV6-6 with TRBJ2-7; 15 nucleotides match TRBD2. The CDR3 extends over 16 amino acids. Germline values: CDR1 MNHNY, CDR2 SVGAGI (reference sequence). The junction had 7 bases not matched to a gene; V was cut back by 6 bases and J by 4 bases.

CDR3 loop: CATRGHGPSYNEQFF. CDR3 bases: TGTGCCACCAGGGGGCACGGACCTTCCTACAATGAGCAGTTCTTC. The chain carries TRBV24-1 and TRBJ2-1; possibly TRBD1 for D (5 bases). The CDR3 has 15 amino acids. V was shortened by 7 bases and J by 1 base, with 13 bases between the two germline ends. CDR1 and CDR2 (germline): KGHDR, SFDVKD.

V and J are TRBV27 and TRBJ1-6, with 9 bases matching TRBD1. CDR1 is MNHEY and CDR2 is SMNVEV in the germline V gene (reference sequence). The CDR3 is 14 residues long. The V gene end was trimmed by 5 bases and the J gene end by 9 bases; junction bases not matched to a gene: 5. CDR3 loop: CASSDRGVGSPLHF. DNA of the CDR3: TGTGCCAGCAGTGACAGGGGGGTGGGTTCACCCCTCCACTTT.

This rearrangement joins TRBV18 to TRBJ1-2; unclear D gene. This CDR3 comprises 15 residues. Trimming cost V 6 bases and J 4 bases, with 18 bases left between them. Germline-derived CDR1 and CDR2 are KGHSH and LQKENI. This CDR3 reads CASSHGGKGLYGYTF. As DNA, the CDR3 is TGTGCCAGCTCGCACGGTGGGAAGGGTCTCTATGGCTACACCTTC.

The V gene is TRBV29-1, the J gene TRBJ2-1, with 7 bases that match TRBD1. This CDR3 is built from 14 residues. V trimming: 1 base; J trimming: 6 bases; junction bases outside the gene matches: 6. Germline CDR1 and CDR2: SQVTM and ANQGSEA. The CDR3 spells CSVEGRGQINEQFF. The CDR3 DNA reads as TGCAGCGTTGAAGGCCGGGGACAGATCAATGAGCAGTTCTTC.

This clonotype was seen a few times. The chain combines TRBV5-1 with TRBJ1-1; 7 positions agree with TRBD1. CDR1 and CDR2 from the germline V gene are SGHRS and YFSETQ. Unmatched junction bases numbered 8, after V lost 0 bases and J lost 6 bases. The CDR3 sequence is 15 residues long. This CDR3 reads CASSLGQGMGSEAFF. DNA for the CDR3: TGCGCCAGCAGCTTGGGACAGGGTATGGGCTCTGAAGCTTTCTTT. The whole variable domain, filled in from reference TRBV5-1 and TRBJ1-1, reads KAGVTQTPRYLIKTRGQQVTLSCSPISGHRSVSWYQQTPGQGLQFLFEYFSETQRNKGNFPGRFSGRQFSNSRSEMNVSTLELGDSALYLCASSLGQGMGSEAFFGQGTRLTVV.

The rearrangement joins TRBV4-1 to TRBJ2-7, with TRBD1 identical over 9 bases. The V and J ends lost 1 base and 3 bases, in that order; junction bases with no gene match: 13. The CDR3 is made up of 18 amino acids. Per germline, CDR1 MGHRA and CDR2 YSYEKL. The CDR3 loop is CASSQGPGQGFLHYEQYV. The CDR3 DNA reads TGCGCCAGCAGCCAAGGTCCGGGACAGGGCTTCCTACACTACGAGCAGTACGTC.

V gene TRBV19 combines with J gene TRBJ2-1, with D possibly being TRBD2 (6 bases). Germline CDR1 LNHDA, CDR2 SQIVND (reference sequence). CDR3 length equals 17 residues. Deletions cut 1 base from V and 0 bases from J, with 13 bases between. The CDR3 loop reads CASSIGPDGSSYNEQFF. The CDR3 DNA reads TGTGCCAGTAGTATAGGGCCGGACGGGAGCTCCTACAATGAGCAGTTCTTC.

The chain uses TRBV2 and TRBJ2-1; weak D call: TRBD1 (5 bases). This CDR3 spans 16 amino acids. Trimming shortened V by 2 bases and J by 5 bases, and 16 bases separated the two germline ends. The germline V gene encodes CDR1 SNHLY and CDR2 FYNNEI. The CDR3 DNA reads TGTGCCAGCAGTGAAAATTCAGGGCCCTATAACAATGAGCAGTTCTTC. Residues: CASSENSGPYNNEQFF.

This clonotype occurred a few times. V is TRBV19 and J is TRBJ2-1, with 10 bases matching TRBD2. The CDR3 totals 15 residues. V dropped 3 bases and J dropped 9; count of bases not matched to a gene: 8. Germline CDR1 reads LNHDA; CDR2 reads SQIVND (reference sequence). The CDR3 coding sequence is TGTGCCAGTAGTATCGCTAGCGGGAGCGGAAGTGAGCAGTTCTTC. Amino acid sequence: CASSIASGSGSEQFF.

There are many counts of this clonotype. The chain is built from TRBV7-6 and TRBJ2-5; the match to TRBD2 covers 9 bases. CDR3 length: 19 residues. Germline CDR1 reads SGHVS; CDR2 reads FNYEAQ. The V gene end was trimmed by 5 bases and the J gene end by 6 bases; junction bases not matched to a gene: 22. The CDR3 loop is CASSPHIAGDSIVVKTQYF. For the CDR3, the DNA is TGTGCCAGCAGCCCCCACATAGCGGGAGATAGTATTGTGGTAAAGACCCAGTACTTC.

The chain has TRBV5-1 and TRBJ2-1; TRBD2 matches 14 bases. CDR3 length equals 16 residues. CDR1 SGHRS and CDR2 YFSETQ come from the germline V gene. The V segment lost 4 bases and the J segment 3 bases; nucleotides outside the gene matches: 3. The CDR3 coding sequence is TGCGCCAGCAGCACCGGACTAGCGGGAGGCTACAATGAGCAGTTCTTC. Its protein product is CASSTGLAGGYNEQFF.

The chain joins TRBV12-5 to TRBJ2-3; D not resolved. The CDR3 has 15 residues. The germline CDR1 and CDR2 sequences are LGHNT and FRNRAP. V was clipped by 1 base and J by 4 bases, with 12 bases between them. The DNA of the CDR3 is TGTGCTAGTGGTTTGGGGACCTCCTTGCCAGATACGCAGTATTTT. This sequence encodes CASGLGTSLPDTQYF. Together with reference TRBV12-5 and TRBJ2-3, the CDR3 gives the full variable domain: DARVTQTPRHKVTEMGQEVTMRCQPILGHNTVFWYRQTMMQGLELLAYFRNRAPLDDSGMPKDRFSAEMPDATLATLKIQPSEPRDSAVYFCASGLGTSLPDTQYFGPGTRLTVL.

This clonotype was counted between two and nine times. The chain uses TRBV7-9 and TRBJ2-1; D is possibly TRBD2 (6 bases). The CDR3 covers 10 residues. V shed 11 bases and J shed 10 bases, with 12 bases lying between them. Germline CDR1 SEHNR, CDR2 FQNEAQ (reference sequence). The CDR3: CAGTGDEQFF. In DNA, the CDR3 is TGTGCCGGGACGGGAGACGAGCAGTTCTTC.